Included here is one T cell receptor (beta chain) sequence, with context. Its antigen is unknown. This entry is derived from a study of shared clonotypes between healthy human individuals. Overall study: The donor group consisted of a couple of women and three men, aged 18 to 49.

Authors' data handling: Because ImmunoSEQ provided only junction sequences with no quality scores, the filtering differed. Libraries were prepared by immunoSEQ multiplex PCR; TCRdb keeps only in-frame clonotypes and omits some of them. V, J and clone size reflect that table, while D and trimming were determined from the DNA. The sample has approximately 510,000 clones, more than 65% seen once; the top ten hold around 13%. The V gene lost 4 bases and the J gene lost 3 bases, with 16 bases spanning the gap. CDR3 length: 15 residues. From germline, CDR1 is SGHDT and CDR2 YYEEEE. Study-wide findings and caveats: Tissue TCR repertoires likely differ from these blood-only repertoires.

Donors were healthy HIV-negative adults without recently reported acute infections or vaccinations. V and J are TRBV5-6 and TRBJ1-2; possibly TRBD1 for D (6 bases). This TCR was recovered from a woman in her 40s in good health. Some clones in this sample may be carry-over from other donors' samples. The source material was PBMCs. CDR3 in amino acids: CASSPTLDSYYGYTF. Written as DNA, the CDR3 is TGTGCCAGCAGCCCTACTTTGGACAGCTACTATGGCTACACCTTC.